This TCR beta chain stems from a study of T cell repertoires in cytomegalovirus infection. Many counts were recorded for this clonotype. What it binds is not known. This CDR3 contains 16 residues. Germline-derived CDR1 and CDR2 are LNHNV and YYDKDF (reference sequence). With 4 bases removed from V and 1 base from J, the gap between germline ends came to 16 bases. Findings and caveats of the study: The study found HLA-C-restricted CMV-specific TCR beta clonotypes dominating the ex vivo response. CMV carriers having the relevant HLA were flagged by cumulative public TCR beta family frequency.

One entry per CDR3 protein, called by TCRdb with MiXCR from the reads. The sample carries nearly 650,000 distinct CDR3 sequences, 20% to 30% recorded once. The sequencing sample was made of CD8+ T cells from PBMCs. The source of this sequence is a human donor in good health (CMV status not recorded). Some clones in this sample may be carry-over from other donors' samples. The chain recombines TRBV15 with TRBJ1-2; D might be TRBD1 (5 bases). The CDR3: CATSTLWTPINYGYTF. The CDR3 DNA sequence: TGTGCCACCAGCACCCTATGGACACCTATTAACTATGGCTACACCTTC.